The 32 T cell receptor beta chains listed next were all sequenced from one sample in a study of T-cell reconstitution after alpha-beta-depleted transplantation in children. Preparing the TCRbeta library involved the use of unique molecular identifiers. One entry per CDR3 protein, called by TCRdb with MiXCR from the PCR reads. The data show hundreds of thousands of distinct CDR3 sequences, around 13% seen once. The sample in question was PBMCs from the stem cell graft donor, obtained from the stem cell graft. These receptors were taken from a human donor who donated a stem cell graft to a child with combined immunodeficiency.

This clonotype was observed many times. V and J are TRBV28 and TRBJ2-1, with 13 bases matching TRBD2. Germline CDR1 reads MDHEN; CDR2 reads SYDVKM. The CDR3 totals 16 residues. The V segment lost 6 bases and the J segment 5 bases; nucleotides outside the gene matches: 7. The DNA of the CDR3 is TGTGCCAGCAGCTTAGGGACTAGCGGGGAAAACAATGAGCAGTTCTTC. It specifies CASSLGTSGENNEQFF. Supplemented by reference TRBV28 and TRBJ2-1, the full variable domain reads DVKVTQSSRYLVKRTGEKVFLECVQDMDHENMFWYRQDPGLGLRLIYFSYDVKMKEKGDIPEGYSVSREKKERFSLILESASTNQTSMYLCASSLGTSGENNEQFFGPGTRLTVL.

This clonotype occurred many times. V is TRBV7-2 and J is TRBJ2-2; D is undetermined. Trimming left V 5 bases short and J 7 bases short, with 11 bases between. Germline CDR1 is SGHTA and CDR2 is FQGNSA. This CDR3 has 13 amino acids. Written as DNA, the CDR3 is TGTGCCAGCAGCCGACACAGAGGCGGGGAGCTGTTTTTT. It codes for CASSRHRGGELFF.

This clonotype occurred many times. The rearrangement uses TRBV29-1 and TRBJ2-2, with D tentatively TRBD1 (6 bases). Germline CDR1 reads SQVTM; CDR2 reads ANQGSEA. V was pared by 6 bases and J by 5 bases, with 13 bases between. The CDR3 contains 13 residues. CDR3 DNA sequence: TGCAGCGTCGTCGGACAGCATACCGGGGAGCTGTTTTTT. Its protein product is CSVVGQHTGELFF.

This clonotype was picked up many times. The chain carries TRBV5-1 and TRBJ2-7, with D perhaps being TRBD1 or TRBD2 (5 bases each). The CDR3 is made up of 15 amino acids. Germline V gene sequence: CDR1 SGHRS, CDR2 YFSETQ. V lost 5 bases and J 8 bases, leaving 23 bases between the germline ends. The CDR3 is CASRDGWDAPTKQYF. CDR3 DNA sequence: TGCGCCAGCAGGGACGGGTGGGACGCCCCTACGAAGCAGTACTTC.

This clonotype was observed a few times. The chain couples TRBV4-3 to TRBJ2-1; D unresolved. The V gene lost 0 bases and the J gene lost 4 bases, with 7 bases spanning the gap. The CDR3 runs to 14 residues. Per germline, CDR1 LGHNA and CDR2 YSLEER. DNA for the CDR3: TGCGCCAGCAGCCAAGAAGGACGGTACAATGAGCAGTTCTTC. It translates to CASSQEGRYNEQFF.

In this sample, this clonotype turned up many times. This chain uses TRBV20-1 with TRBJ1-5; 9 bases are a match to TRBD1. V dropped 3 bases and J dropped 6; count of bases not matched to a gene: 12. The CDR3 extends over 16 amino acids. Germline CDR1 is DFQATT and CDR2 is SNEGSKA (reference sequence). The CDR3 DNA follows: TGCAGTGCTAGCCCAATGACAGGGGGAGGAGGTCAGCCCCAGCATTTT. This sequence encodes CSASPMTGGGGQPQHF.

The chain employs TRBV7-6 and TRBJ2-3, with 13 bases that match TRBD2. Germline lookup yields CDR1 SGHVS and CDR2 FNYEAQ. The V and J ends lost 1 base and 1 base, in that order; junction bases with no gene match: 2. The CDR3 length is 17 residues. CDR3 sequence reads: CASSLGGTSGGTDTQYF. The CDR3 DNA is TGTGCCAGCAGCTTAGGTGGGACTAGCGGGGGCACAGATACGCAGTATTTT.

This chain joins TRBV7-9 and TRBJ2-1, with TRBD2 matching over 9 bases. Germline V CDR1 and CDR2: SEHNR, FQNEAQ (reference sequence). This CDR3 is 14 amino acids long. J lost 12 bases, V lost 2 bases, and 8 bases had no gene match. CDR3 residues: CASSLTGLAYGQFF. The CDR3 region has the DNA TGTGCCAGCAGCTTAACGGGACTAGCTTACGGGCAGTTCTTC.

The sample holds many counts of this clonotype. This sequence joins TRBV25-1 and TRBJ2-3; 8 nucleotides match TRBD2. Germline values: CDR1 MGHDK, CDR2 SYGVNS. The CDR3 totals 16 residues. V lost 0 bases to trimming and J lost 1 base; unmatched junction nucleotides: 3. The DNA of the CDR3 is TGTGCCAGCAGTGAATACTCCGGGGGGGGCACAGATACGCAGTATTTT. The encoded protein is CASSEYSGGGTDTQYF.

This clonotype was seen at least ten times. The genes are TRBV7-2 and TRBJ1-5; weak D call: TRBD1 (5 bases). V was pared by 1 base and J by 2 bases, with 12 bases between. This CDR3 contains 16 residues. Germline-derived CDR1 and CDR2 are SGHTA and FQGNSA. The CDR3 nucleotides are TGTGCCAGCAGCTTAGGAGTAGGGGCCCGCAATCAGCCCCAGCATTTT. It is translated as CASSLGVGARNQPQHF.

The V and J genes are TRBV6-2 or TRBV6-3 and TRBJ2-5, with D possibly matching TRBD2 (5 bases). The CDR3 length is 14 residues. Germline CDR1 reads MNHEY; CDR2 reads SVGEGT. The V end lost 2 bases, the J end lost 1 base, and 8 bases lay between the germline ends. The CDR3 bases are TGTGCCAGCAGTTACGCGAGGGTCCAAGAGACCCAGTACTTC. Protein sequence: CASSYARVQETQYF.

The chain combines TRBV20-1 with TRBJ2-3; 8 nucleotides align to TRBD2. The CDR3 consists of 18 residues. Germline V CDR1 and CDR2: DFQATT, SNEGSKA (reference sequence). Trimming took 1 base from V and 4 from J; bases not matched to a gene: 16. The CDR3 DNA reads TGCAGTGCTAGAGGTAGAGGGCGGGAGGCCGCCGGGGCAGATACGCAGTATTTT. Translation gives CSARGRGREAAGADTQYF.

Remarks on this clonotype: Possible read error: a much larger clone is one base away. The rearrangement joins TRBV2 to TRBJ2-3; 7 positions agree with TRBD2. The CDR3 is 15 amino acids. The germline V gene encodes CDR1 SNHLY and CDR2 FYNNEI. Germline trimming cut 5 bases from V and 1 base from J; bases unmatched to any gene: 6. Here the CDR3 reads CASSCSAGGTDTQYF. As DNA, the CDR3 is TGTGCCAGCAGTTGTTCGGCGGGAGGCACAGATACGCAGTATTTT. Together with reference TRBV2 and TRBJ2-3, the CDR3 gives the full variable domain: EPEVTQTPSHQVTQMGQEVILRCVPISNHLYFYWYRQILGQKVEFLVSFYNNEISEKSEIFDDQFSVERPDGSNFTLKIRSTKLEDSAMYFCASSCSAGGTDTQYFGPGTRLTVL.

This clonotype was recorded at least ten times. The chain employs TRBV27 and TRBJ1-6; D remains ambiguous. The germline V gene has CDR1 MNHEY and CDR2 SMNVEV (reference sequence). The V and J ends lost 4 bases and 6 bases respectively, with 10 bases between them. This CDR3 region has 14 residues. DNA for the CDR3: TGTGCCAGCAGTTACCTCGGGCGTAATTCACCCCTCCACTTT. This encodes CASSYLGRNSPLHF.

This clonotype was seen a handful of times. The chain carries TRBV27 and TRBJ1-2, with 10 positions matching TRBD1. The V and J ends lost 4 bases and 4 bases, in that order; junction bases with no gene match: 9. The CDR3 length is 16 residues. Per the germline V gene, CDR1 is MNHEY and CDR2 is SMNVEV (reference sequence). The CDR3: CASSSWTGGTSYGYTF. CDR3 nucleotides: TGTGCCAGCAGTTCCTGGACAGGGGGAACTAGCTATGGCTACACCTTC.

The V and J genes are TRBV20-1 and TRBJ1-1; D may be TRBD1 (5 bases). V was shortened by 4 bases and J by 0 bases, with 9 bases between the two germline ends. Germline V lookup: CDR1 DFQATT, CDR2 SNEGSKA (reference sequence). This CDR3 is 13 amino acids long. Written as DNA, the CDR3 is TGCAGTGCTAAGGGACCCATGAACACTGAAGCTTTCTTT. It is translated as CSAKGPMNTEAFF.

This clonotype was found a few times. V gene TRBV4-3 combines with J gene TRBJ2-3, with TRBD2 as a possible D gene (5 bases). Germline loops: CDR1 LGHNA, CDR2 YSLEER. V shed 0 bases and J shed 1 base, with 11 bases lying between them. The CDR3 is made up of 16 amino acids. The CDR3 sequence is CASSQELALRTDTQYF. The CDR3 nucleotides read TGCGCCAGCAGCCAAGAGTTAGCGTTACGCACAGATACGCAGTATTTT.

Regarding this clonotype: A clone one base away is much larger, so this may be a read error. Since no conserved phenylalanine or tryptophan closes the CDR3, a read error is the likely cause. The DNA is left out, because the CDR3 cannot be placed on it with certainty; the CDR3 is given as TCRdb lists it. V gene TRBV21-1 combines with J gene TRBJ1-2; the D segment call TRBD1 is taken from the table without a DNA check. TRBV21-1 is a pseudogene. The CDR3 length equals 16 residues, ends included. The CDR3 region is CASSMGGTGGNYGYTV.

This clonotype was observed a few times. The chain is built from TRBV10-3 and TRBJ1-4; the D is unclear. With 0 bases removed from V and 7 bases from J, the gap between germline ends came to 6 bases. Germline V gene lookup returns CDR1 ENHRY and CDR2 SYGVKD. This CDR3 is 13 amino acids long. The CDR3 DNA sequence: TGTGCCATCAGTGAGTCGAAGGGTGAAAAACTGTTTTTT. It yields the protein CAISESKGEKLFF.

This clonotype was seen only a few times. The rearrangement uses TRBV7-8 and TRBJ2-1; the match to TRBD2 covers 8 bases. Trimming took 8 bases from V and 3 from J; bases not matched to a gene: 6. This CDR3 region has 14 residues. CDR1 is SGHVS, CDR2 FQNEAQ, per germline. The CDR3 DNA sequence: TGTGCCAGCGAACTAGCGGACAACTACAATGAGCAGTTCTTC. Its protein is CASELADNYNEQFF.

Points on this clonotype: A much larger clonotype is one base distant, so this may be a read error. The genes are TRBV2 and TRBJ1-5; D is unresolved. In germline, CDR1 is SNHLY, CDR2 FYNNEI. This CDR3 has 13 residues. The CDR3 DNA follows: TGTGCCGGCAGTGTGTATAGCAATCAGCCCCAGCATTTT. Translating it yields CAGSVYSNQPQHF.

The genes are TRBV6-2 or TRBV6-3 and TRBJ2-7; 9 bases align to TRBD2. V lost 5 bases to trimming and J lost 2 bases; unmatched junction nucleotides: 13. Germline values: CDR1 MNHEY, CDR2 SVGEGT. CDR3 length: 17 residues. In DNA form, the CDR3 reads TGTGCCAGCAGTCCGACTAGCGGATCGTTGGCCCCCTACGAGCAGTACTTC. Its translation is CASSPTSGSLAPYEQYF.

V usage is TRBV20-1 and J usage is TRBJ2-7; no reliable D call. Between the trimmed V and J ends, which lost 5 bases and 0 bases, there was a span of 5 bases. The V gene's germline CDR1 is DFQATT and CDR2 SNEGSKA (reference sequence). The CDR3 covers 11 residues. The CDR3 sequence is CSAGSSYEQYF. The CDR3 DNA reads TGCAGTGCTGGATCCTCCTACGAGCAGTACTTC.

This chain links TRBV4-2 with TRBJ2-3; tentative D call: TRBD2 (6 bases). Germline assignment: CDR1 LGHNA and CDR2 YNFKEQ. The V end was cut by 1 base, the J end by 4 bases, with 15 bases between. The CDR3 is made up of 16 amino acids. The CDR3 sequence is CASSQVGGLMADTQYF. CDR3 in DNA: TGTGCCAGCAGCCAAGTGGGAGGACTAATGGCAGATACGCAGTATTTT.

This clonotype has a handful of counts. The V gene is TRBV29-1, the J gene TRBJ2-6; the D is unclear. V was cut by 2 bases and J by 0 bases, with 11 bases left in between. The germline CDR1 and CDR2 sequences are SQVTM and ANQGSEA. The CDR3 loop spans 16 amino acids. The CDR3 nucleotides read TGCAGCGTTGAAACCCTTCACCGCTCTGGGGCCAACGTCCTGACTTTC. It translates to CSVETLHRSGANVLTF.

This chain uses TRBV20-1 with TRBJ1-5; D unclear. The germline CDR1 and CDR2 sequences are DFQATT and SNEGSKA (reference sequence). V was pared by 2 bases and J by 6 bases, with 14 bases between. The CDR3 loop spans 14 amino acids. The CDR3 here is CSARFRGFGQPQHF. CDR3 DNA: TGCAGTGCTAGATTCCGGGGATTTGGTCAGCCCCAGCATTTT.

Ten or more counts support this clonotype. The chain is built from TRBV20-1 and TRBJ2-5; 7 bases line up with TRBD1. CDR3 length: 17 residues. V gave up 3 bases and J gave up 2 bases; unmatched junction bases: 15. CDR1 is DFQATT, CDR2 SNEGSKA, per germline (reference sequence). CDR3 sequence (DNA): TGCAGTGCTAGTATGGACAGGCGCAGACAATTTCAAGAGACCCAGTACTTC. Translated, it gives CSASMDRRRQFQETQYF.

This clonotype appeared many times. The CDR3 nucleotides read TGCGCCAGCAGCTTCGGATGGGGGGGTAGCACAGATACGCAGTATTTT. Translating gives CASSFGWGGSTDTQYF. The chain links TRBV5-1 to TRBJ2-3, with 7 bases matching TRBD2. V dropped 2 bases and J dropped 0; count of bases not matched to a gene: 6. Germline CDR1 reads SGHRS; CDR2 reads YFSETQ. The CDR3 length is 16 residues. The full variable domain, rest sourced from reference TRBV5-1 and TRBJ2-3, is KAGVTQTPRYLIKTRGQQVTLSCSPISGHRSVSWYQQTPGQGLQFLFEYFSETQRNKGNFPGRFSGRQFSNSRSEMNVSTLELGDSALYLCASSFGWGGSTDTQYFGPGTRLTVL.

The J gene is TRBJ2-3, the V gene TRBV7-8; D is perhaps TRBD2 (5 bases). The CDR3 has 13 residues. V gave up 0 bases and J gave up 8 bases, with 9 bases separating them. Looked up from germline, CDR1 is SGHVS and CDR2 is FQNEAQ. The CDR3 bases are TGTGCCAGCAGCTTAGCGGCCCGGGGTACGCAGTATTTT. This gives the protein CASSLAARGTQYF. Full variable domain (remainder filled in from reference TRBV7-8 and TRBJ2-3): GAGVSQSPRYKVAKRGQDVALRCDPISGHVSLFWYQQALGQGPEFLTYFQNEAQLDKSGLPSDRFFAERPEGSVSTLKIQRTQQEDSAVYLCASSLAARGTQYFGPGTRLTVL.

V and J are TRBV12-3 or TRBV12-4 and TRBJ2-7; 11 bases map to TRBD1. After removal of 7 bases from V and 4 bases from J, the junction contained 9 bases not matched to a gene. This CDR3 spans 15 amino acids. As DNA, the CDR3 is TGTGCCAGCAAACTTGGACAGGGGGCTTGGTACGAGCAGTACTTC. Translating it yields CASKLGQGAWYEQYF.

Comments on this clonotype: A single base separates this from a much larger clone, so it may be a read error. The J gene is TRBJ2-1, the V gene TRBV10-3; 8 bases are shared with TRBD1. Looked up from germline, CDR1 is ENHRY and CDR2 is SYGVKD. V was clipped by 4 bases and J by 7 bases; unmatched bases: 3. The CDR3 is 13 amino acids. This chain's CDR3 is CAISAWDRNEQFF. The CDR3 nucleotides read TGTGCCATCAGTGCGTGGGACAGGAATGAGCAGTTCTTC.

The J gene is TRBJ1-2, the V gene TRBV28; 8 positions match TRBD1. With 5 bases clipped from V and 4 bases from J, the junction kept 6 bases outside the gene matches. The CDR3 is 14 residues long. Germline V lookup: CDR1 MDHEN, CDR2 SYDVKM. The CDR3 region has the DNA TGTGCCAGCAGTATCGACAGGGGAGGCTATGGCTACACCTTC. Amino acid sequence: CASSIDRGGYGYTF.